This TCR beta chain was obtained from a study of siplizumab effects on memory and regulatory T cells. TCRdb keeps only in-frame clones here, not all; method: immunoSEQ multiplex PCR. The table lists tens of thousands of clones, approximately 93% of them singletons. This CDR3 contains 17 residues. V shed 4 bases and J shed 0 bases, with 16 bases lying between them. Germline CDR1 is LNHDA and CDR2 is SQIVND (reference sequence). What was sequenced was non-Treg CD4+ T cells sorted from blood. The J gene is TRBJ1-3, the V gene TRBV19, with D hard to call. The receptor was isolated from a human donor in good health. CDR3 bases: TGTGCCAGTAGTAACGCGATATCAGAGAGCTCTGGAAACACCATATATTTT. Translated: CASSNAISESSGNTIYF.